This record looks at one T cell receptor (beta chain) sequence and its context. Its antigen is still unknown. This record comes from a study of cytomegalovirus exposure and HLA in healthy donors. The V gene's germline CDR1 is MNHEY and CDR2 SVGAGI. The CDR3 loop spans 13 amino acids. Trimming removed 0 bases at V and 6 bases at J, with 8 bases between. Study findings and constraints: The only immune exposure information that was available was CMV serostatus.

With 60 Vbeta and 13 Jbeta primers, the PCR was carried out. Methods used by the authors: Later, an analysis found around 80 million unique TCR beta chains, and roughly 9.9 million of these were shared. The data were produced by immunoSEQ multiplex PCR, yet TCRdb's version contains in-frame clones alone and is incomplete. The V and J calls and clone size come from that table; D and trimming were worked out from the DNA. The sample lists about 150,000 clones, approximately 79% occurring once. This receptor was taken from a woman aged 50 to 60 in good health and CMV-seropositive. Sample: PBMCs. This chain connects TRBV6-5 to TRBJ1-2; no clear D. The CDR3 DNA reads TGTGCCAGCAGTTACTCTGAGTTCGATGGCTACACCTTC. Residues: CASSYSEFDGYTF.